This TCR beta chain was retrieved from a study of response to subunit inactivated influenza vaccine. This clonotype occurred once. TCRdb called the RT-PCR reads again in MiXCR, with one record for every CDR3 protein. There are 550,000 to 800,000 distinct CDR3 sequences in the sample; around 14% occur only once, and 6.5% to 8.5% lies in the top ten. This receptor was identified in a man aged 50 to 60 who received an inactivated influenza vaccine. The sample here was PBMCs from blood, taken 14 to 15 days before vaccination.

The CDR3 DNA reads as TGTGCCAGCAGCTTTACTTATCCGGGACTAGCGGGAAAAGTGGAGCAGTTCTTC. This codes for CASSFTYPGLAGKVEQFF. The V call is TRBV11-2, the J call TRBJ2-1; 13 bases align to TRBD2. The CDR3 is 18 residues long. The ends lost 3 bases at V and 10 bases at J; junction bases unmatched: 15. CDR1 SGHAT and CDR2 FQNNGV come from the germline V gene.